This T cell receptor (beta chain) originates from a study of graft-versus-host responses after intestinal transplantation. The wider study: Recipients were all induced with anti-thymocyte globulin, then given tacrolimus and steroids for about 3 years.

Measured with immunoSEQ multiplex PCR; TCRdb has only the in-frame clones, and not every one. The sample has tens of thousands of clones; roughly 92% are singletons. Germline-derived CDR1 and CDR2 are SGHRS and YFSETQ. V was cut by 7 bases and J by 0 bases, with 14 bases left in between. The CDR3 has 15 amino acids. Study-wide findings and caveats: Allografts from individuals with graft-donor T cell macrochimerism displayed high graft-versus-host to host-versus-graft clonal ratios.

This clone occurred once. The antigen is undetermined. The origin of this receptor is a human donor who received an intestinal transplant. Source: unstimulated CD4+ T cells sorted from spleen or lymph node cells, taken before intestinal transplant. The rearrangement joins TRBV5-1 to TRBJ1-3; no firm D call. Here the CDR3 reads CASSLTVDSGNTIYF. The CDR3 DNA follows: TGCGCCAGCTCTTTGACGGTCGACTCTGGAAACACCATATATTTT.